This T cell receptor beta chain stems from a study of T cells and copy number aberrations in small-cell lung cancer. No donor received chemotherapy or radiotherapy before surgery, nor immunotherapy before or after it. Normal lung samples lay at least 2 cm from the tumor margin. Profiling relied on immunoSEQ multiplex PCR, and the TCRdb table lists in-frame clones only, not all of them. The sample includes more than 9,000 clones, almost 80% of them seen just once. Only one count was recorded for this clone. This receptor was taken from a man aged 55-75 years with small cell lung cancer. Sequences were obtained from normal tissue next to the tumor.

The CDR3 DNA follows: TGTGCCAGCAGCTATCGGCTGTTGCCGTCTGGAAACACCATATATTTT. Its translation is CASSYRLLPSGNTIYF. The chain combines TRBV5-6 with TRBJ1-3; D call uncertain. The germline CDR1 and CDR2 sequences are SGHDT and YYEEEE. Trimming shortened V by 3 bases and J by 1 base, and 14 bases separated the two germline ends. There are 16 residues in the CDR3.